This TCR beta chain was obtained from a study of cytomegalovirus exposure and HLA in healthy donors. Turning to this clone: Its specificity is unknown.

Findings and limits, study-wide: Accurate predictions that matched the HLA-A and HLA-B alleles of most subjects were reportedly made from TCR beta sequences. Earlier findings revealed that most TCR beta V segments proved productive either about 87% or about 30% of the time.

The PCR ran on 60 Vbeta and 13 Jbeta primers. Sequenced by immunoSEQ multiplex PCR; TCRdb stores in-frame clones only, minus some. This table holds fewer than 250,000 clones, roughly 77% found once. The CDR3 is made up of 13 amino acids. V was clipped by 4 bases and J by 4 bases, with 10 bases between them. In germline, CDR1 is SGHRS, CDR2 YFSETQ. The source is a man aged 25 to 40 in good health and CMV-seropositive. The gene calls are TRBV5-1 and TRBJ2-3, with D tentatively TRBD1 (5 bases). The sample taken for sequencing was PBMCs. CDR3 loop: CASSPVGADTQYF. The CDR3 region has the DNA TGCGCCAGCAGCCCGGTAGGGGCAGATACGCAGTATTTT.